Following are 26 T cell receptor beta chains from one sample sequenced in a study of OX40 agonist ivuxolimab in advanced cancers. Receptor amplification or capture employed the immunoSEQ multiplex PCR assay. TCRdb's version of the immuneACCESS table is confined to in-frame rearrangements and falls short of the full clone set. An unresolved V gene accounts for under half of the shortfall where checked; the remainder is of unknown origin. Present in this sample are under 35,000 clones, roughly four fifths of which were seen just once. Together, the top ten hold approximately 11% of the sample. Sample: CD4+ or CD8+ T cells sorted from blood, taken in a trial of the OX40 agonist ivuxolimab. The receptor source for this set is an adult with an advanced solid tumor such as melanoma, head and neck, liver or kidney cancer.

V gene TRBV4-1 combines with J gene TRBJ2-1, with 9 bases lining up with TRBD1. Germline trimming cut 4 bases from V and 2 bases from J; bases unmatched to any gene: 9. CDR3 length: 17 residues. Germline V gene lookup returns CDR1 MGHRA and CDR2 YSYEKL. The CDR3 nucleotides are TGCGCCAGCAGCCCGTCTCGTGGGACAGGGACCTACAATGAGCAGTTCTTC. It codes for CASSPSRGTGTYNEQFF.

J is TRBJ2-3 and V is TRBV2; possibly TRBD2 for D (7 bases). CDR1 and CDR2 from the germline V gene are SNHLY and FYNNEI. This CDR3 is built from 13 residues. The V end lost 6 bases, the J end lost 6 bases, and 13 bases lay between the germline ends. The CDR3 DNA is TGTGCCAGCAGGGGGGGGCTTTGGGATACGCAGTATTTT. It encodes CASRGGLWDTQYF.

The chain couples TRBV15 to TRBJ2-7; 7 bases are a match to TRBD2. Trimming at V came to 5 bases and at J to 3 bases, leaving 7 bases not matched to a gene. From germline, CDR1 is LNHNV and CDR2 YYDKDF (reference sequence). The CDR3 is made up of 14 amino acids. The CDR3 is CATSPDRGGYEQYF. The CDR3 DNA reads TGTGCCACCAGCCCGGACCGCGGGGGCTACGAGCAGTACTTC.

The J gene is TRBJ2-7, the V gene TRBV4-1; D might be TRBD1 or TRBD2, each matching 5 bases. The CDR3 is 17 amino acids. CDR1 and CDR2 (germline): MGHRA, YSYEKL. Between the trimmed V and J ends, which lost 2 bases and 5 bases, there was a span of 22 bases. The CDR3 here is CASSQYVLGSGTNEQYF. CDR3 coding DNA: TGCGCCAGCAGCCAATACGTCTTGGGGAGTGGGACCAACGAGCAGTACTTC.

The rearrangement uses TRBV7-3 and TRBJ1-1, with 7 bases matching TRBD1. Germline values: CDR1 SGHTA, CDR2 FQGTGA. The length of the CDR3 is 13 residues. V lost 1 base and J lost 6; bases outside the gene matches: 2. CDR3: CASSLSGQAEAFF. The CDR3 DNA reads TGTGCCAGCAGCTTAAGTGGACAGGCTGAAGCTTTCTTT.

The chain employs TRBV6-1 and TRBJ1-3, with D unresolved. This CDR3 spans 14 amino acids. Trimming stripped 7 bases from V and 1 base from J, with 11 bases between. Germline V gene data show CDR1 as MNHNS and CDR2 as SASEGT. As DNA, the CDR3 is TGTGCCAGCAATGAGCGGGTTTCTGGAAACACCATATATTTT. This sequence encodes CASNERVSGNTIYF.

The CDR3 is CASSPGQGSTGELFF. The CDR3 DNA follows: TGTGCCAGCTCACCCGGACAGGGTAGCACCGGGGAGCTGTTTTTT. The chain employs TRBV18 and TRBJ2-2; 8 bases agree with TRBD1. This CDR3 has 15 amino acids. In germline, CDR1 is KGHSH, CDR2 LQKENI. J was trimmed by 4 bases and V by 3 bases; bases with no gene match: 4.

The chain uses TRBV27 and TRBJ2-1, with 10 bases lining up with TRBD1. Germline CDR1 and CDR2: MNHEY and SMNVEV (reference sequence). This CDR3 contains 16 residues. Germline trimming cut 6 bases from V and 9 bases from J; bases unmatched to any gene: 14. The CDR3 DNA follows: TGTGCCAGCAGCCGAAGGGGACAGGGGAGTCAAGGTGAGCAGTTCTTC. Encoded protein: CASSRRGQGSQGEQFF.

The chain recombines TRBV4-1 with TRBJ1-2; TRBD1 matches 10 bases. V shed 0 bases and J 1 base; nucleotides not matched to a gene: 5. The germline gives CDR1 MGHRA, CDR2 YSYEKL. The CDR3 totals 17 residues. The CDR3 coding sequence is TGCGCCAGCAGCCAAGAGCTCGGGACAGGGGATAACTATGGCTACACCTTC. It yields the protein CASSQELGTGDNYGYTF.

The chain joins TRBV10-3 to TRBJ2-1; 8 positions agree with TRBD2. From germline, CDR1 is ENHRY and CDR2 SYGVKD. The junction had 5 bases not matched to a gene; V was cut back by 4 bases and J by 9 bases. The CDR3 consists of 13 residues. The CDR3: CAISGGLAGEQFF. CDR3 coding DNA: TGTGCCATCAGTGGCGGACTAGCAGGTGAGCAGTTCTTC.

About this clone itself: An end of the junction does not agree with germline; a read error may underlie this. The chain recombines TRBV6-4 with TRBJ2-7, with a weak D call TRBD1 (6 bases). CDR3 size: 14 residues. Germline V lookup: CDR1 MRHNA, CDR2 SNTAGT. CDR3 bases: TGTGCCATCAGTGAGCAGGGGTCGGGTTACGAGCAGTACTTC. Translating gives CAISEQGSGYEQYF.

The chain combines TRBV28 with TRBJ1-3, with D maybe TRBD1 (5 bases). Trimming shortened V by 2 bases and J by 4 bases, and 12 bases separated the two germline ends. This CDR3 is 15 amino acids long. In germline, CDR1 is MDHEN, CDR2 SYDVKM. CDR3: CASSLIGTLGNTIYF. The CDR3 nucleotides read TGTGCCAGCAGTTTAATCGGGACTCTGGGAAACACCATATATTTT.

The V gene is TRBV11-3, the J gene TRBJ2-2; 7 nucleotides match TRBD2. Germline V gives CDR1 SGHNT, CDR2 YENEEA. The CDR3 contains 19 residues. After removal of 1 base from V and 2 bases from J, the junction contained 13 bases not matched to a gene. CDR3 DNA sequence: TGTGCCAGCAGCTTAGGTCGAGGAGTTTGGGACTACAACACCGGGGAGCTGTTTTTT. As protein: CASSLGRGVWDYNTGELFF.

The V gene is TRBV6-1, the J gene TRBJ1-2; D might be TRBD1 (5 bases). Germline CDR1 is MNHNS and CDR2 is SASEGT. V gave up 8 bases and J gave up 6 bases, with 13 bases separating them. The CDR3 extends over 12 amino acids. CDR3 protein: CASRDGQNGYTF. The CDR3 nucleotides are TGTGCCAGCCGGGACGGGCAGAATGGCTACACCTTC.

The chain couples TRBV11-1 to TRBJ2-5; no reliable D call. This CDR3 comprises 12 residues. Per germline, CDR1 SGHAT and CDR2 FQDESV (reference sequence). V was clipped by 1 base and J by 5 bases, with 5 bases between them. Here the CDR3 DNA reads TGTGCCAGCAGCTTAGAAGGGGAGACCCAGTACTTC. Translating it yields CASSLEGETQYF.

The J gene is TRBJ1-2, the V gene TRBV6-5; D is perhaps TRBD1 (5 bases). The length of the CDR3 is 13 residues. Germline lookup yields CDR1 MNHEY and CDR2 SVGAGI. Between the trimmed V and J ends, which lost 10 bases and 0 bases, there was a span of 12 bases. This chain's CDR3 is CATGFVTNYGYTF. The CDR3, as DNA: TGTGCCACAGGGTTCGTTACTAACTATGGCTACACCTTC.

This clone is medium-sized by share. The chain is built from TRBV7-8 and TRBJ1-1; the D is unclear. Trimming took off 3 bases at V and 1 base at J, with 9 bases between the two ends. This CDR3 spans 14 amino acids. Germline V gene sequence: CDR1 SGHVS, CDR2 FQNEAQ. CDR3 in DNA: TGTGCCAGCAGCTTGCGAATCGAGAACACTGAAGCTTTCTTT. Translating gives CASSLRIENTEAFF.

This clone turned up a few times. This CDR3 is CAAASSGRNSPLHF. The CDR3 DNA sequence: TGTGCCGCCGCCTCCAGCGGCAGAAATTCACCCCTCCACTTT. J is TRBJ1-6 and V is TRBV27; D unresolved. The V gene lost 11 bases and the J gene lost 7 bases, with 18 bases spanning the gap. This CDR3 is built from 14 residues. In germline, CDR1 is MNHEY, CDR2 SMNVEV (reference sequence).

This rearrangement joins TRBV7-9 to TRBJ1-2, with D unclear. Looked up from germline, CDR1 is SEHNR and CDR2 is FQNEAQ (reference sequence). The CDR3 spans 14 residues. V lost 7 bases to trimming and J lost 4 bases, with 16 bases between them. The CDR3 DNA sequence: TGTGCCAGCACCGAAAGCGCGGTTGGCTATGGCTACACCTTC. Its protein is CASTESAVGYGYTF.

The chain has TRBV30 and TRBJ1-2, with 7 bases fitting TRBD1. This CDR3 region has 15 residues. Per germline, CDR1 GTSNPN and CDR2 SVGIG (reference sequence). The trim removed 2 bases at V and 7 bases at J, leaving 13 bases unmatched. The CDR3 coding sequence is TGTGCCTGGAGTCGACAGGGAATTAACGGAGGTGGCTACACCTTC. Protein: CAWSRQGINGGGYTF.

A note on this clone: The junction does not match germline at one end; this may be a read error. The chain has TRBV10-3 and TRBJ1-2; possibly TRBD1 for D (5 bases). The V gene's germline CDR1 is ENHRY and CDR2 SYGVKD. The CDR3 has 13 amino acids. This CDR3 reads CASSFTGLEGYTF. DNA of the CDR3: TGTGCCAGCAGTTTCACAGGTCTGGAGGGCTACACCTTC.

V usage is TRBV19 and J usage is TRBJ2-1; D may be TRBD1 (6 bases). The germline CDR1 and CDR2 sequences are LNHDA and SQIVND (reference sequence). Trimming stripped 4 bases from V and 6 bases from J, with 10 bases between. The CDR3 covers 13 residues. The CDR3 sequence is CASSRGLANEQFF. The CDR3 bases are TGTGCCAGTAGTAGGGGGCTTGCCAATGAGCAGTTCTTC.

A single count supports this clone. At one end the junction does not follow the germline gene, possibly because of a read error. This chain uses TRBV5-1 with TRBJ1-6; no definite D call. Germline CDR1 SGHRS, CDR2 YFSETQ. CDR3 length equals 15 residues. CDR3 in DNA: TGTGCCAGCAGCTCTCCCCCGACGGTGGGTTCACCCCTCCACTTT. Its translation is CASSSPPTVGSPLHF.

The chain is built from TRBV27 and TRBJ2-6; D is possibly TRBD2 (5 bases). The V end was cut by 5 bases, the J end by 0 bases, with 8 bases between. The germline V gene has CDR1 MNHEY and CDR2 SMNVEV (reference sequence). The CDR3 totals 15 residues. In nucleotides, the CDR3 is TGTGCCAGCAGTCAAGGGAGCTCTGGGGCCAACGTCCTGACTTTC. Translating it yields CASSQGSSGANVLTF.

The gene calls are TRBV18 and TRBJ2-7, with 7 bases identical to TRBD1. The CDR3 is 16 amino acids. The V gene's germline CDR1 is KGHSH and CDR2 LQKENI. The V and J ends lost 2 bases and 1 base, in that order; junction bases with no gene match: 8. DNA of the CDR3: TGTGCCAGCTCACCATTGGCAGGGGGAAATTCCTACGAGCAGTACTTC. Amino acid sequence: CASSPLAGGNSYEQYF.

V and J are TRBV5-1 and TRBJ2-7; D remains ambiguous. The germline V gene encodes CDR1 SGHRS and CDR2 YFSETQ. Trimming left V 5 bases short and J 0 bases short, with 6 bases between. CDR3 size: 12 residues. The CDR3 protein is CASSGDSYEQYF. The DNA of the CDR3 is TGCGCCAGCAGTGGAGACTCCTACGAGCAGTACTTC.